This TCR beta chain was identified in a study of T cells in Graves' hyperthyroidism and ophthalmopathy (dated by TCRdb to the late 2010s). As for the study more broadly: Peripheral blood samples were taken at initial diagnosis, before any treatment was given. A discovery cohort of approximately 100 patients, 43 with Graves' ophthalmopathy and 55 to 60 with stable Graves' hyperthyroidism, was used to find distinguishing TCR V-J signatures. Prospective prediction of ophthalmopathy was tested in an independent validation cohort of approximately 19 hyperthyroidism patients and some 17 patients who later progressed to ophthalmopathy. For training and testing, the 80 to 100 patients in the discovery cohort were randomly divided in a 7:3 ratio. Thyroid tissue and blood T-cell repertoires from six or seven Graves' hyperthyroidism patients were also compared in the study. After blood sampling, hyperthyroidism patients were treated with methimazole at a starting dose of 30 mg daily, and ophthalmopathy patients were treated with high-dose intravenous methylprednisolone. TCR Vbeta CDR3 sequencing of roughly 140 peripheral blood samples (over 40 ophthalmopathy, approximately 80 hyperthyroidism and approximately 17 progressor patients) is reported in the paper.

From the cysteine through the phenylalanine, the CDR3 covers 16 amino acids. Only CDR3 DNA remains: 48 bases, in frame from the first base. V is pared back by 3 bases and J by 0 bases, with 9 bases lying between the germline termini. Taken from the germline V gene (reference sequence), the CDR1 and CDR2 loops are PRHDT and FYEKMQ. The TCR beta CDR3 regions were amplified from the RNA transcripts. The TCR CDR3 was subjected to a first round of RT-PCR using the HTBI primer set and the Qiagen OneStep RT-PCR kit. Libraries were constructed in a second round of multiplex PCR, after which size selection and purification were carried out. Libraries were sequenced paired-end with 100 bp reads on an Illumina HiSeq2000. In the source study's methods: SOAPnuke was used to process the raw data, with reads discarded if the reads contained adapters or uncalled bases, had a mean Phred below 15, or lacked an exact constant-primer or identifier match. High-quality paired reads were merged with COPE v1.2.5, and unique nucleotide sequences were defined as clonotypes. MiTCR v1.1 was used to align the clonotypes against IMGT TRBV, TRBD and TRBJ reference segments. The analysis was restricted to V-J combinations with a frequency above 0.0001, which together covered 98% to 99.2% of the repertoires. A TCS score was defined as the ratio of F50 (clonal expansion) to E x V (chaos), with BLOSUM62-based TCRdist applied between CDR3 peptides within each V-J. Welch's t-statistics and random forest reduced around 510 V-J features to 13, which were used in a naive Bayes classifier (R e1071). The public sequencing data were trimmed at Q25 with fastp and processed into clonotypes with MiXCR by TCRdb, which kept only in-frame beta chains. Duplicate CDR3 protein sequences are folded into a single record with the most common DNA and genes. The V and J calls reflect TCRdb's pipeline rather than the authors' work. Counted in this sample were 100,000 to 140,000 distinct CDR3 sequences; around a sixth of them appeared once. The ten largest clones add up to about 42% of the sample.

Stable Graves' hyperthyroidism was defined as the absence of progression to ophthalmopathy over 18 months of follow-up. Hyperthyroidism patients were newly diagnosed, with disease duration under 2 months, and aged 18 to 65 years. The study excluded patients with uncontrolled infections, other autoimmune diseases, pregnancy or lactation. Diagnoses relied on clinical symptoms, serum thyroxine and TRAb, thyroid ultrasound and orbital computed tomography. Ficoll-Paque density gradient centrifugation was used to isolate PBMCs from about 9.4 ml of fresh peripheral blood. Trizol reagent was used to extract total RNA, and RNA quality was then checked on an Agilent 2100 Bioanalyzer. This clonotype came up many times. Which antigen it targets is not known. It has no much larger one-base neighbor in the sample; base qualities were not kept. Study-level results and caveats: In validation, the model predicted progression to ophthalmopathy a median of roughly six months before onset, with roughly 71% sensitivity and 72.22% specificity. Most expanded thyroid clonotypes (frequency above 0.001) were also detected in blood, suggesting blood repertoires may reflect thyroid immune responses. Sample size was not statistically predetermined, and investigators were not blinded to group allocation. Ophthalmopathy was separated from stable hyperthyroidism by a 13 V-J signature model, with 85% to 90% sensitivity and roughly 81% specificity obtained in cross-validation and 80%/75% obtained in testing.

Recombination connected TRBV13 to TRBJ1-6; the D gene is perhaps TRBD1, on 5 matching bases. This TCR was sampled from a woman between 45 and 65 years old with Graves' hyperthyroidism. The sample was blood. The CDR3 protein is CASSFGRDSYNSPLHF. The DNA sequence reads TGTGCCAGCAGCTTCGGCAGGGACTCCTATAATTCACCCCTCCACTTT.